What follows are 12 T cell receptor beta chains derived from one specimen sequenced in a study of CD8+CD57+ T cells in acquired aplastic anemia. Genomic DNA, serving as template, underwent TCR beta VDJ and CDR3 profiling. TCRdb re-called the reads through MiXCR, storing one row per CDR3 protein. The profile shows fewer than 250,000 distinct CDR3 sequences, roughly half of them singletons. What was sequenced was sorted CD4+, CD8+, or CD8+CD57+ T cells (not recorded which) from PBMCs. The receptors stem from a human donor in good health, serving as a control.

This clonotype was seen repeatedly, ten times or more. The V call is TRBV4-3, the J call TRBJ1-3; no definite D call. CDR3 length: 17 amino acids. Trimming left V 4 bases short and J 2 bases short, with 18 bases between. The germline CDR1 and CDR2 sequences are LGHNA and YSLEER. The CDR3 coding sequence is TGCGCCAGCAGCCTTTCAATTCGGGCCGGGACTGGAAACACCATATATTTT. It codes for CASSLSIRAGTGNTIYF.

Of note for this clonotype: One end of the junction varies from germline; a read error may be responsible. The chain combines TRBV25-1 with TRBJ1-2; perhaps TRBD1 as D (5 bases). The CDR3 covers 13 residues. Germline CDR1 reads MGHDK; CDR2 reads SYGVNS. The CDR3 region has the DNA TGTGCCAGCAGGGTTGACAGCCTCTCGAAGTTCAACTTC. Amino acid sequence: CASRVDSLSKFNF.

This clonotype was seen a few times. The chain has TRBV5-1 and TRBJ1-1; 7 bases align to TRBD1. Germline CDR1 and CDR2: SGHRS and YFSETQ. The CDR3 is 15 amino acids. The V segment lost 3 bases and the J segment 4 bases; nucleotides outside the gene matches: 9. CDR3 DNA: TGCGCCAGCAGCTCTAACAGGGGAGGGGGCACTGAAGCTTTCTTT. This sequence encodes CASSSNRGGGTEAFF.

Ten or more counts support this clonotype. V gene TRBV14 combines with J gene TRBJ1-1; D remains ambiguous. Trimming took off 4 bases at V and 1 base at J, with 7 bases between the two ends. The CDR3 loop spans 13 amino acids. Germline V CDR1 and CDR2: SGHDN, FVKESK. In DNA, the CDR3 is TGTGCCAGCAGCCCTCAGTGGAACACTGAAGCTTTCTTT. It specifies CASSPQWNTEAFF.

The genes are TRBV14 and TRBJ2-5; D uncertain. V lost 4 bases and J lost 3, with 6 bases in between. CDR3 length equals 12 residues. Germline assignment: CDR1 SGHDN and CDR2 FVKESK. CDR3 region: CASSRVEETQYF. The CDR3 DNA sequence: TGTGCCAGCAGCCGGGTGGAAGAGACCCAGTACTTC.

The V call is TRBV2, the J call TRBJ2-1, with 7 bases that match TRBD2. The CDR3 is 14 amino acids. Germline assignment: CDR1 SNHLY and CDR2 FYNNEI. Trimming removed 6 bases from V and 7 bases from J; junction bases left unmatched: 9. CDR3 sequence reads: CASRGPAGINEQFF. The CDR3 nucleotides read TGTGCCAGCAGGGGACCAGCGGGGATTAATGAGCAGTTCTTC.

This chain joins TRBV20-1 and TRBJ2-1; maybe TRBD2 (6 bases). This CDR3 has 12 amino acids. The germline CDR1 and CDR2 sequences are DFQATT and SNEGSKA (reference sequence). Trimming stripped 1 base from V and 6 bases from J, with 7 bases between. Written as DNA, the CDR3 is TGCAGTGCTAGAGTCGGGGGCAATGAGCAGTTCTTC. This encodes CSARVGGNEQFF.

The chain recombines TRBV10-3 with TRBJ1-2; 8 bases agree with TRBD1. The germline V gene encodes CDR1 ENHRY and CDR2 SYGVKD. Germline trimming cut 10 bases from V and 8 bases from J; bases unmatched to any gene: 12. There are 13 residues in the CDR3. The CDR3 protein is CATRDRRGGGYTF. The CDR3 DNA sequence: TGTGCCACCAGGGACAGGCGGGGAGGAGGCTACACCTTC.

The chain is built from TRBV25-1 and TRBJ2-3; 8 positions agree with TRBD1. Germline CDR1 and CDR2: MGHDK and SYGVNS. This CDR3 has 15 amino acids. V lost 9 bases, J lost 0 bases, and 8 bases stayed unmatched. In DNA form, the CDR3 reads TGTGCCAGTAGTCCGGACAGGGCGAGCACAGATACGCAGTATTTT. Amino acid sequence: CASSPDRASTDTQYF.

This clonotype was seen at least ten times. The chain has TRBV10-3 and TRBJ1-1; tentatively, D is TRBD1 (5 bases). V dropped 4 bases and J dropped 0 bases, with 12 bases sitting between them. The CDR3 has 15 residues. CDR1 ENHRY and CDR2 SYGVKD come from the germline V gene. CDR3 loop: CAISAKDTMNTEAFF. CDR3 nucleotides: TGTGCCATCAGTGCTAAGGACACTATGAACACTGAAGCTTTCTTT.

This clonotype was seen at least ten times. The V gene is TRBV10-3, the J gene TRBJ1-6; D is uncertain. The CDR3 has 13 residues. CDR1 and CDR2 (germline): ENHRY, SYGVKD. The V end lost 2 bases, the J end lost 3 bases, and 2 bases lay between the germline ends. CDR3 sequence: CAISEGYNSPLHF. DNA of the CDR3: TGTGCCATCAGTGAGGGCTATAATTCACCCCTCCACTTT.

Comments on this clonotype: Sequence at one end of the junction differs from germline and may be a read error. The chain links TRBV7-9 to TRBJ2-7; 9 positions agree with TRBD1. CDR3 length: 16 amino acids. Per germline, CDR1 SEHNR and CDR2 FQNEAQ (reference sequence). In DNA form, the CDR3 reads TGCGCCAGCAGCCAAGACCGGACAGGGGTCTCCTACGAGCAGTACTTC. It is translated as CASSQDRTGVSYEQYF.